This TCR beta chain appears in the sequencing data of a study of cytomegalovirus exposure and HLA in healthy donors. Study background: An early data release held some 85 million unique TCRs from HLA-typed donors. Overall study results and limits: Judged likely to be a sequencing artifact was a cluster of highly shared sequence variants.

Note on this clone: Its antigen is not identified.

Germline V lookup: CDR1 LGHNT, CDR2 FRNRAP. Trimming at V came to 5 bases and at J to 4 bases, leaving 10 bases not matched to a gene. The CDR3 contains 16 residues. Primers included in the PCR were 60 Vbeta and 13 Jbeta primers. Data came from immunoSEQ multiplex PCR; TCRdb stores just in-frame clones and leaves some out. The sample yields over 150,000 clones, roughly four fifths seen once. Input material: PBMCs. The V gene is TRBV12-5, the J gene TRBJ2-2, with 7 bases that match TRBD1. The clonotype originates from a girl aged 2-9 years in good health and CMV-seropositive. The DNA for the CDR3 is TGTGCTAGTGGTCCCGGGACAGCCCTCTTCACCGGGGAGCTGTTTTTT. The encoded protein is CASGPGTALFTGELFF.